This TCR beta chain was obtained from a study of cytomegalovirus exposure and HLA in healthy donors. Study results and caveats: Information on immune exposure was restricted to one variable (CMV serostatus). In an earlier analysis, most TCR beta V segments were productive about 87% or about 30% of the time. When a later analysis was performed, an Asian-associated ancestry cluster reportedly had fewer N-insertions than the roughly 670-donor mean. Altogether, some 160 TCR beta chains were recorded as cytomegalovirus-associated.

PCR used 60 Vbeta primers and 13 Jbeta primers. TCRdb keeps only in-frame clones here, not all; method: immunoSEQ multiplex PCR. Of around 180,000 clones in the sample, approximately 88% were seen once. Notes on this clone: What it binds is unknown.

Germline CDR1 reads SNHLY; CDR2 reads FYNNEI. CDR3 length equals 14 residues. The V gene lost 4 bases and the J gene lost 5 bases, with 12 bases spanning the gap. V gene TRBV2 combines with J gene TRBJ2-1; no clear D gene. The receptor comes from a boy aged 2-15 years in good health and CMV-seronegative. Sample: PBMCs. CDR3 DNA: TGTGCCAGCAGTGGGCTCCGTCACGACAATGAGCAGTTCTTC. Encoded protein: CASSGLRHDNEQFF.